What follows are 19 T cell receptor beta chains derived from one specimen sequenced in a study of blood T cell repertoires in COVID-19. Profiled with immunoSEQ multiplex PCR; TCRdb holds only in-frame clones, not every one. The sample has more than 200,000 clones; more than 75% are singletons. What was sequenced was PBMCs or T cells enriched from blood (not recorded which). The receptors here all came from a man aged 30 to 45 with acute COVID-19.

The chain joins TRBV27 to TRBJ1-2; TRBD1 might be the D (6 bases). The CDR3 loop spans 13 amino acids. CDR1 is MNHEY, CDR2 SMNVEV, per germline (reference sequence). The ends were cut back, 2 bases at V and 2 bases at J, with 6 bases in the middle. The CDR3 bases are TGTGCCAGCAGTTTAAGGGGGAACTATGGCTACACCTTC. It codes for CASSLRGNYGYTF.

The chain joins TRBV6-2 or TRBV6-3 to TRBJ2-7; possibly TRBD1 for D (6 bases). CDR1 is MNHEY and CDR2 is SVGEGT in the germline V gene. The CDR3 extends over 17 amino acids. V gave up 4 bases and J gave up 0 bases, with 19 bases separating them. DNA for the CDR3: TGTGCCAGCAGTTCCGAAGCCCTGGGACACTTCTCCTACGAGCAGTACTTC. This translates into CASSSEALGHFSYEQYF.

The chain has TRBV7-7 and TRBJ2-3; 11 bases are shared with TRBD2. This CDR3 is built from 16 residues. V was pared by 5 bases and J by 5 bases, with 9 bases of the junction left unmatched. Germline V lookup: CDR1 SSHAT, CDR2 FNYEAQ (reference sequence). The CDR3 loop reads CASSANSGGGQDTQYF. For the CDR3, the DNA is TGTGCCAGCAGCGCGAATAGCGGGGGGGGGCAAGATACGCAGTATTTT.

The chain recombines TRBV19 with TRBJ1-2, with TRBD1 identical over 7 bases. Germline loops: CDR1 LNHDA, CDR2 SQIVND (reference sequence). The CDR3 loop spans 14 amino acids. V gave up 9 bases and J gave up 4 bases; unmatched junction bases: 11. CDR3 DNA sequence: TGTGCCAGCGTGCCCAGGGGGTCGATCTATGGCTACACCTTC. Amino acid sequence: CASVPRGSIYGYTF.

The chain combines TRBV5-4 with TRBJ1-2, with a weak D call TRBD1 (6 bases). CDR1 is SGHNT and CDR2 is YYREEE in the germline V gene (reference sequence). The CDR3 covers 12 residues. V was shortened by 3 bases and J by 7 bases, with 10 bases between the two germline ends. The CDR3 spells CASSWEGGGYTF. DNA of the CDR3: TGTGCCAGCAGCTGGGAGGGGGGTGGCTACACCTTC. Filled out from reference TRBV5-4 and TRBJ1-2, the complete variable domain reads ETGVTQSPTHLIKTRGQQVTLRCSSQSGHNTVSWYQQALGQGPQFIFQYYREEENGRGNFPPRFSGLQFPNYSSELNVNALELDDSALYLCASSWEGGGYTFGSGTRLTVV.

The CDR3 DNA follows: TGTGCCAGCAGCCCCCGACAGGAGAGCTATAATTCACCCCTCCACTTT. This sequence encodes CASSPRQESYNSPLHF. The chain combines TRBV5-6 with TRBJ1-6; the D gene is possibly TRBD1 (6 bases). The CDR3 is 16 amino acids. Germline CDR1 and CDR2: SGHDT and YYEEEE. V was pared by 4 bases and J by 3 bases, with 14 bases between.

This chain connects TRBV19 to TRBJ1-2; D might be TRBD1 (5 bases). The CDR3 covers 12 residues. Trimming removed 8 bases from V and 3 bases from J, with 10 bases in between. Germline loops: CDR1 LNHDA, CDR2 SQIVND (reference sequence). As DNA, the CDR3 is TGTGCCAGTTCTGGGGCGGACTATGGCTACACCTTC. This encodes CASSGADYGYTF.

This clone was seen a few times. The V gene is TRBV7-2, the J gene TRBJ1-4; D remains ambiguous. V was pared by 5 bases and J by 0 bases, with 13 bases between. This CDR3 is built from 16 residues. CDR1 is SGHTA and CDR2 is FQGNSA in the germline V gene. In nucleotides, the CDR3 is TGTGCCAGCAGCATGGGGAGTGGGTCAACTAATGAAAAACTGTTTTTT. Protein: CASSMGSGSTNEKLFF.

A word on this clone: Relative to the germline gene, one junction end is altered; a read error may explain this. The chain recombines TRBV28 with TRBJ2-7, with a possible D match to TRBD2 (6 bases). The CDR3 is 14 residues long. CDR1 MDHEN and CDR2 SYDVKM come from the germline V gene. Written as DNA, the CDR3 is TGTGCCAGCAGAGGACTACCTACCTCCGACGAGCAGTACTTC. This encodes CASRGLPTSDEQYF.

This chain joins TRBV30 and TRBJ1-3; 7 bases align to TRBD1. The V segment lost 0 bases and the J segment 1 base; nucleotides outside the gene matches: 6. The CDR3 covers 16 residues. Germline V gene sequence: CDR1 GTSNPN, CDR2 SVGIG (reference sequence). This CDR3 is CAWSVNRGVSGNTIYF. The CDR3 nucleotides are TGTGCCTGGAGTGTAAACAGGGGAGTATCTGGAAACACCATATATTTT.

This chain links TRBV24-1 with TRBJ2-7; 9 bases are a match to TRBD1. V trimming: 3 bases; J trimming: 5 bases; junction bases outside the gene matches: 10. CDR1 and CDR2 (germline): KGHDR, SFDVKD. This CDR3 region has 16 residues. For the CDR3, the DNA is TGTGCCACCAGTGATCCTCCGGGACAGGGCAGCCACGAGCAGTACTTC. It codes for CATSDPPGQGSHEQYF.

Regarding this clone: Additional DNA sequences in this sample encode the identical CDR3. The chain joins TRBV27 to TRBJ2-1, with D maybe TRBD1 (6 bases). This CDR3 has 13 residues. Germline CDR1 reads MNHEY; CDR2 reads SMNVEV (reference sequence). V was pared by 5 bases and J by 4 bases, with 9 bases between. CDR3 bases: TGTGCCAGCAGTCTCGACAGGTACAATGAGCAGTTCTTC. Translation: CASSLDRYNEQFF.

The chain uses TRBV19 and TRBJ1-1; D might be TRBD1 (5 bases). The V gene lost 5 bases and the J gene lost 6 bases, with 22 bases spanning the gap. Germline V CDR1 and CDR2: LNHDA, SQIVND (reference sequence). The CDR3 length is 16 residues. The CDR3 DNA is TGTGCCAGTAGTCCTTGGACGGAGATCTTAGGGGCTGAAGCTTTCTTT. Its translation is CASSPWTEILGAEAFF.

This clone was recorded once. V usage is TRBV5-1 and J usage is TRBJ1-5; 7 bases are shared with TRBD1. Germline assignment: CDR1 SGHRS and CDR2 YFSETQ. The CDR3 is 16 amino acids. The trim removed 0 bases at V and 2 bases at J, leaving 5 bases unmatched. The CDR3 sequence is CASSLAQQGRNQPQHF. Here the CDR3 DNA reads TGCGCCAGCAGCTTGGCCCAACAGGGGCGCAATCAGCCCCAGCATTTT.

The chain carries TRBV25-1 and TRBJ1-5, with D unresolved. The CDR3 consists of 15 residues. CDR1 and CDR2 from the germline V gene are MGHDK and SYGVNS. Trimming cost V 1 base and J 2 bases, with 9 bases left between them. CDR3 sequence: CASSEWGGGNQPQHF. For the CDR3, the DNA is TGTGCCAGCAGTGAATGGGGAGGCGGCAATCAGCCCCAGCATTTT.

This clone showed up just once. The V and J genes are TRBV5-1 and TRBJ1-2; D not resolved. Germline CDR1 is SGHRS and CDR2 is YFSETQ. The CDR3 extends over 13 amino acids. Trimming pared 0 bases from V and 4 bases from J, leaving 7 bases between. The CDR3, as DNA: TGCGCCAGCAGCTTGGTCCTCGGCTATGGCTACACCTTC. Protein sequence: CASSLVLGYGYTF.

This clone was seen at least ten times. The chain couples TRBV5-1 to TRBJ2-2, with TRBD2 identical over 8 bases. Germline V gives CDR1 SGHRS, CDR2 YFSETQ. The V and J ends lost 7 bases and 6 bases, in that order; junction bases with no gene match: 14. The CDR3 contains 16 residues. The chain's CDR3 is CASAAGGADSAGELFF. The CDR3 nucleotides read TGCGCCAGCGCAGCCGGGGGGGCCGATTCGGCCGGGGAGCTGTTTTTT.

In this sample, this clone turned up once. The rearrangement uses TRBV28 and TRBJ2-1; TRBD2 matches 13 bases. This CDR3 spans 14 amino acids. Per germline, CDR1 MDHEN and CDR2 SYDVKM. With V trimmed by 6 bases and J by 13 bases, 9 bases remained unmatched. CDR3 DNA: TGTGCCAGCAGCCCCGGGACTAGCGGGGTAGATCAGTTCTTC. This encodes CASSPGTSGVDQFF.

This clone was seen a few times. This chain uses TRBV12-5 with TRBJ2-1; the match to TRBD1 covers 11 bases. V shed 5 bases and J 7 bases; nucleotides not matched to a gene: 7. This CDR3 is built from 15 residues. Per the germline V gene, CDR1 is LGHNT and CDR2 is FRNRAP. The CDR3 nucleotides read TGTGCTAGTGGTACCGGACAGGGGGCGGTGAATGAGCAGTTCTTC. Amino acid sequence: CASGTGQGAVNEQFF.